This T cell receptor (beta chain) was sequenced during a study of blood T cell repertoires in COVID-19. Data came from immunoSEQ multiplex PCR; TCRdb stores just in-frame clones and leaves some out. The data show about 230,000 clones, 65% to 90% seen once. Trimming shortened V by 6 bases and J by 7 bases, and 27 bases separated the two germline ends. This CDR3 is 17 amino acids long. Per the germline V gene, CDR1 is MNHEY and CDR2 is SMNVEV (reference sequence). The source is a woman aged 50 to 60 with acute or convalescent COVID-19. The rearrangement links TRBV27 to TRBJ1-2; D may be TRBD1 (6 bases). Sequenced: peripheral blood. Written as DNA, the CDR3 is TGTGCCAGCAGCTCTGACGCCCGGGGGGCGGGGTATGGTGGCTACACCTTC. It specifies CASSSDARGAGYGGYTF.